The clone carrying this T cell receptor (beta chain) was detected many times. The data derive from a study of blood T cells in healthy people across ages. A sample-barcoded 5' primer and a J-beta primer mix were used in a second PCR of roughly 7 to 11 cycles. From the 5' RACE reads, TCRdb called clonotypes with MiXCR, one entry per CDR3 protein. The sample lists 650,000 or so distinct CDR3 sequences, about 51% occurring once. V lost 1 base and J lost 0, with 4 bases in between. This CDR3 is built from 15 residues. Germline-derived CDR1 and CDR2 are LGHDT and YNNKEL (reference sequence). Specimen: blood. This sequence originates from a woman of 80 years or more in good health. V is TRBV3-1 and J is TRBJ2-6; D call uncertain. The CDR3 DNA reads TGTGCCAGCAGCCAAGTCCCCTCTGGGGCCAACGTCCTGACTTTC. The encoded protein is CASSQVPSGANVLTF.